Presented here are 23 T cell receptor beta chains from one specimen sequenced in a study of blood T cell repertoires in COVID-19. Clones were read by immunoSEQ multiplex PCR, and TCRdb kept only the in-frame ones, dropping some. The table records 200,000 to 250,000 clones, around 90% of them present only once. Source material: peripheral blood. The receptors derive from a woman aged 70-85 years with active or convalescent COVID-19.

Only a few counts were recorded for this clone. This chain uses TRBV3-1 (or the pseudogene TRBV3-2) with TRBJ2-5; D is perhaps TRBD2 (6 bases). The CDR3 runs 15 residues. Germline lookup yields CDR1 LGHDT and CDR2 YNNKEL (reference sequence). The V and J ends lost 0 bases and 2 bases respectively, with 10 bases between them. CDR3 sequence (DNA): TGTGCCAGCAGCCAAGATATGGGGGGACAAGAGACCCAGTACTTC. This sequence encodes CASSQDMGGQETQYF.

This chain uses TRBV10-2 with TRBJ1-5; tentative D call: TRBD1 (5 bases). Looked up from germline, CDR1 is WSHSY and CDR2 is SAAADI. Between the trimmed V and J ends, which lost 0 bases and 3 bases, there was a span of 15 bases. The CDR3 length is 17 residues. Here the CDR3 reads CASSESSGAGTNQPQHF. Written as DNA, the CDR3 is TGCGCCAGCAGTGAGTCGAGCGGGGCAGGGACCAATCAGCCCCAGCATTTT.

The V and J genes are TRBV21-1 and TRBJ1-1; TRBD1 is taken as the D call from the table, unchecked against the DNA. TRBV21-1 is designated a pseudogene. The CDR3 is 14 residues long. The CDR3 reads CASSNKTGGTEAFF. The CDR3 coding sequence is TGTGCCAGCAGCAATAAGACAGGTGGGACTGAAGCTTTCTTT.

The chain links TRBV4-3 to TRBJ2-1, with a tentative D call TRBD2 (5 bases). The CDR3 spans 16 residues. Between the trimmed V and J ends, which lost 0 bases and 11 bases, there was a span of 20 bases. Germline CDR1 and CDR2: LGHNA and YSLEER. The CDR3 region is CASSQDFRTANRQQFF. The CDR3, as DNA: TGCGCCAGCAGCCAAGATTTCAGGACTGCGAACAGACAGCAGTTCTTC.

This chain uses TRBV6-6 with TRBJ1-1, with D perhaps TRBD1 (5 bases). From germline, CDR1 is MNHNY and CDR2 SVGAGI (reference sequence). This CDR3 has 12 amino acids. The V gene lost 6 bases and the J gene lost 5 bases, with 10 bases spanning the gap. For the CDR3, the DNA is TGTGCCAGCAGCCTTACAGGAACTGAAGCTTTCTTT. Translating gives CASSLTGTEAFF.

V gene TRBV19 combines with J gene TRBJ1-1; tentatively, D is TRBD1 (5 bases). The CDR3 is 15 residues long. CDR1 is LNHDA and CDR2 is SQIVND in the germline V gene (reference sequence). V gave up 4 bases and J gave up 9 bases, with 21 bases separating them. The CDR3 nucleotides read TGTGCCAGTAGTACCCAAGGGACGGACTACCCGAAAGCTTTCTTT. This gives the protein CASSTQGTDYPKAFF.

The genes are TRBV6-2 or TRBV6-3 and TRBJ2-4; a possible D gene is TRBD2 (6 bases). Trimming removed 0 bases from V and 6 bases from J, with 15 bases in between. The germline V gene has CDR1 MNHEY and CDR2 SVGEGT. This CDR3 has 16 amino acids. For the CDR3, the DNA is TGTGCCAGCAGTTACTCCGAGGCTAGCGACTTAAACATTCAGTACTTC. This codes for CASSYSEASDLNIQYF.

This sequence joins TRBV11-2 and TRBJ1-5, with D maybe TRBD1 (6 bases). CDR1 SGHAT and CDR2 FQNNGV come from the germline V gene. Trimming removed 4 bases at V and 3 bases at J, with 10 bases between. This CDR3 spans 14 amino acids. CDR3 loop: CASSSYRDNQPQHF. CDR3 nucleotide sequence: TGTGCCAGCAGCTCATACAGGGACAATCAGCCCCAGCATTTT.

The V and J genes are TRBV6-2 or TRBV6-3 and TRBJ1-1, with D unclear. V shed 4 bases and J shed 1 base, with 10 bases lying between them. CDR1 is MNHEY, CDR2 SVGEGT, per germline. The CDR3 consists of 14 residues. CDR3 residues: CASSFQVTNTEAFF. In DNA, the CDR3 is TGTGCCAGCAGTTTCCAGGTGACGAACACTGAAGCTTTCTTT.

This clone was observed once. The genes are TRBV5-6 and TRBJ1-1; D unresolved. The V gene lost 0 bases and the J gene lost 3 bases, with 9 bases spanning the gap. Germline lookup yields CDR1 SGHDT and CDR2 YYEEEE. This CDR3 comprises 14 residues. The CDR3 DNA follows: TGTGCCAGCAGCTTGGATGAGAGGCACACTGAAGCTTTCTTT. Residues: CASSLDERHTEAFF. The full variable domain, rest sourced from reference TRBV5-6 and TRBJ1-1, is DAGVTQSPTHLIKTRGQQVTLRCSPKSGHDTVSWYQQALGQGPQFIFQYYEEEERQRGNFPDRFSGHQFPNYSSELNVNALLLGDSALYLCASSLDERHTEAFFGQGTRLTVV.

The rearrangement links TRBV24-1 to TRBJ2-5, with 7 bases fitting TRBD1. With V trimmed by 5 bases and J by 2 bases, 4 bases remained unmatched. The CDR3 sequence is 14 residues long. CDR1 KGHDR and CDR2 SFDVKD come from the germline V gene. The CDR3 nucleotides read TGTGCCACCAGTGGTCAGGGACAGCAAGAGACCCAGTACTTC. It encodes CATSGQGQQETQYF.

As regards this clone: Other nucleotide sequences from this sample produce the same CDR3. The chain links TRBV20-1 to TRBJ1-4; the D is unclear. With 1 base removed from V and 8 bases from J, the gap between germline ends came to 5 bases. Looked up from germline, CDR1 is DFQATT and CDR2 is SNEGSKA (reference sequence). CDR3 length: 11 amino acids. The CDR3 nucleotides read TGCAGTGCTAGAGTCAGGGAAAAACTGTTTTTT. Protein product: CSARVREKLFF.

The CDR3 bases are TGTGCCTCCCACAGGGCTGGCTCACCCCTCCACTTT. Translating it yields CASHRAGSPLHF. This rearrangement joins TRBV6-5 to TRBJ1-6; possibly TRBD1 for D (6 bases). The CDR3 totals 12 residues. V was cut by 11 bases and J by 10 bases, with 15 bases left in between. CDR1 is MNHEY, CDR2 SVGAGI, per germline.

This chain links TRBV3-1 (or the pseudogene TRBV3-2) with TRBJ1-4, with 9 bases identical to TRBD1. Per the germline V gene, CDR1 is LGHDT and CDR2 is YNNKEL (reference sequence). The CDR3 is 17 amino acids. V lost 0 bases to trimming and J lost 7 bases; unmatched junction nucleotides: 9. CDR3 loop: CASSQDVVGTGSEKLFF. In DNA form, the CDR3 reads TGTGCCAGCAGCCAAGATGTGGTAGGGACAGGGAGTGAAAAACTGTTTTTT.

The rearrangement uses TRBV6-1 and TRBJ1-3; D is undetermined. In germline, CDR1 is MNHNS, CDR2 SASEGT. The CDR3 extends over 16 amino acids. Trimming left V 4 bases short and J 3 bases short, with 16 bases between. The CDR3 reads CASSGRLRGSGNTIYF. In nucleotides, the CDR3 is TGTGCCAGCAGTGGCCGGCTCCGGGGAAGTGGAAACACCATATATTTT.

The chain is built from TRBV5-4 and TRBJ2-5; 11 bases are shared with TRBD2. The V gene's germline CDR1 is SGHNT and CDR2 YYREEE (reference sequence). After removal of 0 bases from V and 6 bases from J, the junction contained 7 bases not matched to a gene. The CDR3 runs 16 residues. CDR3 sequence (DNA): TGTGCCAGCAGCTTGGATCACCTAGCGGGGGGCCAGACCCAGTACTTC. This codes for CASSLDHLAGGQTQYF.

The CDR3 DNA reads as TGTGCCAGCAGCAGGGATTGGACAGGCGACGCTTTCTTT. As protein: CASSRDWTGDAFF. This chain joins TRBV9 and TRBJ1-1, with 7 bases aligning to TRBD1. Germline CDR1 is SGDLS and CDR2 is YYNGEE. The CDR3 has 13 residues. The V gene end was trimmed by 4 bases and the J gene end by 11 bases; junction bases not matched to a gene: 11. The variable domain in full, with the rest retrieved from reference TRBV9 and TRBJ1-1, is DSGVTQTPKHLITATGQRVTLRCSPRSGDLSVYWYQQSLDQGLQFLIQYYNGEERAKGNILERFSAQQFPDLHSELNLSSLELGDSALYFCASSRDWTGDAFFGQGTRLTVV.

The J gene is TRBJ1-1, the V gene TRBV11-3; D unresolved. The germline V gene has CDR1 SGHNT and CDR2 YENEEA. The CDR3 loop spans 13 amino acids. V lost 1 base and J lost 3, with 6 bases in between. In DNA, the CDR3 is TGTGCCAGCAGCTTAGCGCGCCACACTGAAGCTTTCTTT. It is translated as CASSLARHTEAFF.

V and J are TRBV18 and TRBJ2-7; tentative D call: TRBD1 (7 bases). The germline V and J ends were trimmed by 7 bases and 5 bases, with 18 bases remaining between them. Germline-derived CDR1 and CDR2 are KGHSH and LQKENI. CDR3 length: 14 residues. The CDR3 spells CASWTGSGLDEQYF. The DNA of the CDR3 is TGTGCCAGCTGGACAGGATCGGGACTCGACGAGCAGTACTTC.

This chain joins TRBV24-1 and TRBJ2-1; TRBD2 aligns across 7 bases. Per the germline V gene, CDR1 is KGHDR and CDR2 is SFDVKD. Trimming took 4 bases from V and 6 from J; bases not matched to a gene: 11. CDR3 length equals 16 residues. CDR3 residues: CATSDTGLVASNEQFF. DNA for the CDR3: TGTGCCACCAGTGACACCGGACTAGTTGCATCCAATGAGCAGTTCTTC.

The chain uses TRBV3-1 (or the pseudogene TRBV3-2) and TRBJ2-3; TRBD2 aligns across 8 bases. The ends lost 3 bases at V and 2 bases at J; junction bases unmatched: 7. The V gene's germline CDR1 is LGHDT and CDR2 YNNKEL (reference sequence). The length of the CDR3 is 16 residues. CDR3 DNA: TGTGCCAGCAGCCAGGATCGGGGGGGCTTCACAGATACGCAGTATTTT. Encoded protein: CASSQDRGGFTDTQYF.

The chain couples TRBV15 to TRBJ2-3; TRBD1 matches 7 bases. CDR3 length: 15 amino acids. Germline loops: CDR1 LNHNV, CDR2 YYDKDF (reference sequence). Trimming at V came to 0 bases and at J to 3 bases, leaving 3 bases not matched to a gene. The CDR3 DNA reads as TGTGCCACCAGCAGAGATGGCAGGGGGACAGATACGCAGTATTTT. Its translation is CATSRDGRGTDTQYF. Variable domain in full (rest from reference TRBV15 and TRBJ2-3): DAMVIQNPRYQVTQFGKPVTLSCSQTLNHNVMYWYQQKSSQAPKLLFHYYDKDFNNEADTPDNFQSRRPNTSFCFLDIRSPGLGDTAMYLCATSRDGRGTDTQYFGPGTRLTVL.

This sequence joins TRBV9 and TRBJ1-1, with D unresolved. Trimming took 0 bases from V and 1 from J, leaving 7 bases between them. There are 14 residues in the CDR3. Germline V gene lookup returns CDR1 SGDLS and CDR2 YYNGEE. The CDR3 sequence: CASSVEIGNTEAFF. The CDR3 DNA follows: TGTGCCAGCAGCGTAGAGATCGGGAACACTGAAGCTTTCTTT.